The present entry profiles one T cell receptor (beta chain) with its context. Assay used: immunoSEQ multiplex PCR; TCRdb lists only in-frame clones, some missing. The profile covers some 58,000 clones, with about 89% appearing a single time and around a tenth taken by the ten largest. These data originate in a study of PD-1 blockade in classical Hodgkin lymphoma. Germline-derived CDR1 and CDR2 are LNHDA and SQIVND (reference sequence). CDR3 length equals 16 residues. The ends lost 5 bases at V and 0 bases at J; junction bases unmatched: 8. Noted time point: cycle 4 day 1 (C4D1), after less than 7 weeks of nivolumab. All patients relapsed after autologous stem cell transplantation, and brentuximab vedotin exposure varied.

Sequencing used peripheral blood mononuclear cells (PBMCs), obtained before the fourth cycle of nivolumab. The source is a human donor with classical Hodgkin lymphoma. The genes are TRBV19 and TRBJ2-3, with 7 nucleotides matching TRBD1. The CDR3 here is CASSLFGTASTDTQYF. CDR3 in DNA: TGTGCCAGTAGTCTTTTTGGGACAGCTAGCACAGATACGCAGTATTTT.